These 9 T cell receptor beta chains came from one sample sequenced in a study of human T cells and chemical hapten exposure (dated by TCRdb to the early 2020s). The time point label of this sample denotes: patch test 1, 2 weeks after DPC sensitization. Taken with the paper, the label for treatment or condition translates to: therapeutic diphenylcyclopropenone sensitization with weekly scalp DPC. Library preparation was by RACE. This sample was sequenced with a NextSeq 500. TCRdb cleaned the public reads at Q25 with fastp, built clones with MiXCR and kept in-frame beta chains. Rows are unified per CDR3 protein, each entry keeping the most common DNA and genes. This sample gives fewer than 200,000 distinct CDR3 sequences in total; more than 20% of them show up just once. Under 7.5% of the sample is held by the ten biggest clonotypes. Specimen: whole blood, collected in connection with sensitization to the hapten diphenylcyclopropenone (DPC). Receptor source: a woman between 45 and 65 years old with alopecia areata. Some clones in this sample may be carry-over from other donors' samples.

This clonotype was recorded a few times. The chain links TRBV11-2 to TRBJ2-1; D not resolved. CDR1 is SGHAT and CDR2 is FQNNGV in the germline V gene. The CDR3 contains 15 residues. Trimming stripped 5 bases from V and 2 bases from J, with 13 bases between. CDR3 sequence: CASSPGSQAYNEQFF. The CDR3 region has the DNA TGTGCCAGCAGCCCCGGGTCTCAGGCCTACAATGAGCAGTTCTTC. The variable domain in full, with the rest retrieved from reference TRBV11-2 and TRBJ2-1, is EAGVAQSPRYKIIEKRQSVAFWCNPISGHATLYWYQQILGQGPKLLIQFQNNGVVDDSQLPKDRFSAERLKGVDSTLKIQPAKLEDSAVYLCASSPGSQAYNEQFFGPGTRLTVL.

V usage is TRBV5-1 and J usage is TRBJ1-3; 10 bases line up with TRBD1. After removal of 5 bases from V and 0 bases from J, the junction contained 5 bases not matched to a gene. Germline CDR1 reads SGHRS; CDR2 reads YFSETQ. CDR3 length equals 16 residues. The CDR3: CASRGTGVGSGNTIYF. The CDR3 DNA is TGCGCCAGCAGAGGGACAGGGGTCGGCTCTGGAAACACCATATATTTT.

The V call is TRBV21-1, the J call TRBJ2-4. TRBV21-1 is flagged as a pseudogene. The CDR3 covers 16 residues. In DNA form, the CDR3 reads TGTGCCAGCAGCAAATTAATAGTTCTAGCCAAAAACATTCAGTACTTC. This gives the protein CASSKLIVLAKNIQYF.

CDR3 loop: CSVEVVGEQFF. In DNA, the CDR3 is TGCAGCGTTGAAGTGGTAGGGGAGCAGTTCTTC. This sequence joins TRBV29-1 and TRBJ2-1; D is unclear. Trimming left V 1 base short and J 10 bases short, with 8 bases between. Germline-derived CDR1 and CDR2 are SQVTM and ANQGSEA. CDR3 length equals 11 residues.

The chain recombines TRBV5-1 with TRBJ2-3, with TRBD2 as a possible D gene (5 bases). Germline V gene lookup returns CDR1 SGHRS and CDR2 YFSETQ. V gave up 7 bases and J gave up 0 bases, with 12 bases separating them. There are 14 residues in the CDR3. The chain's CDR3 is CASDSGLSTDTQYF. CDR3 coding DNA: TGCGCCAGCGACTCCGGACTTAGCACAGATACGCAGTATTTT.

The chain is built from TRBV20-1 and TRBJ2-3, with TRBD2 matching over 7 bases. The CDR3 consists of 15 residues. Germline V gene data show CDR1 as DFQATT and CDR2 as SNEGSKA (reference sequence). Trimming at V came to 0 bases and at J to 5 bases, leaving 8 bases not matched to a gene. CDR3: CSARDREGRLDTQYF. The CDR3 bases are TGCAGTGCTAGAGACAGGGAGGGACGTTTAGATACGCAGTATTTT.

The chain is built from TRBV5-1 and TRBJ2-7; 12 nucleotides agree with TRBD2. The germline V gene has CDR1 SGHRS and CDR2 YFSETQ. CDR3 length: 16 amino acids. Losses at the gene ends were 3 bases for V and 5 bases for J; bases not matched to a gene: 9. CDR3 in DNA: TGCGCCAGCAGCTCCCACCTGACTAGCGGGAGTCACGAGCAGTACTTC. Protein product: CASSSHLTSGSHEQYF. Together with reference TRBV5-1 and TRBJ2-7, the CDR3 gives the full variable domain: KAGVTQTPRYLIKTRGQQVTLSCSPISGHRSVSWYQQTPGQGLQFLFEYFSETQRNKGNFPGRFSGRQFSNSRSEMNVSTLELGDSALYLCASSSHLTSGSHEQYFGPGTRLTVT.

This sequence joins TRBV20-1 and TRBJ2-7, with D perhaps matching TRBD1 (5 bases). V was pared by 5 bases and J by 5 bases, with 16 bases between. CDR3 length: 13 amino acids. Germline V gene data show CDR1 as DFQATT and CDR2 as SNEGSKA (reference sequence). CDR3 nucleotide sequence: TGCAGTGCTCAGGGTCACGAGAGGCACGAGCAGTACTTC. Translation gives CSAQGHERHEQYF.

This chain links TRBV9 with TRBJ2-1, with D perhaps TRBD2 (6 bases). Germline V lookup: CDR1 SGDLS, CDR2 YYNGEE. V shed 3 bases and J shed 7 bases, with 17 bases lying between them. There are 15 residues in the CDR3. The CDR3 region is CASSDTSARGNEQFF. The CDR3, as DNA: TGTGCCAGCAGCGATACTTCTGCCCGGGGGAATGAGCAGTTCTTC.